A selection of T cell receptor beta chains follows, all from one sample in a study of blood T cell repertoires in COVID-19. Sequenced by immunoSEQ multiplex PCR; TCRdb stores in-frame clones only, minus some. The sample carries 100,000 or so clones, roughly 76% recorded once. Sequencing was performed on peripheral blood. These receptor sequences come from a woman in her seventies with acute or convalescent COVID-19. The CDR3 runs from the conserved cysteine through the conserved F or W. D genes are given only for firm matches. Clone size is not always given. Where it is, it says once, few, many or a class for expanded clones.

>TRBD2|TRBV4-3|TRBJ2-1|18|-
TGCGCCAGCAGCCAAGATGGCCCTAGCGGGAACGTCTACAATGAGCAGTTCTTC
CASSQDGPSGNVYNEQFF
>TRBD1|TRBV11-2|TRBJ1-6|12|few
TGTGCCAGCAGCCCAACACAGGGGCAGGCTTCCTTT
CASSPTQGQASF
>-|TRBV18|TRBJ1-3|16|-
TGTGCCAGCTCACCACCTTCGCTTAGCTCTGGAAACACCATATATTTT
CASSPPSLSSGNTIYF
>-|TRBV7-9|TRBJ1-5|13|few
TGTGCCAGCAGCAGCCGGGACAATCAGCCCCAGCATTTT
CASSSRDNQPQHF
>-|TRBV27|TRBJ2-1|13|-
TGTGCCAGCAGTTTATCTAGCGGCGATGAGCAGTTCTTC
CASSLSSGDEQFF
>-|TRBV3-1/TRBV3-2|TRBJ1-4|14|-
TGTGCCAGCAGCCATCAACAGATTAATGAAAAACTGTTTTTT
CASSHQQINEKLFF
>-|TRBV10-1|TRBJ1-6|16|-
TGCGCCAGCAGTCCCGACTGGAGCTCCTATAATTCACCCCTCCACTTT
CASSPDWSSYNSPLHF
>-|TRBV12-5|TRBJ2-1|19|once
TGTGCTAGTGGTTTGGCCCCCTCGACACGGGCGGGCTCCTACAATGAGCAGTTCTTC
CASGLAPSTRAGSYNEQFF
>TRBD1|TRBV27|TRBJ1-1|14|-
TGTGCCAGCAGTTGGGACAGGCTCATGGCCGAAGCTTTCTTT
CASSWDRLMAEAFF
>-|TRBV5-4|TRBJ2-5|15|-
TGTGCCAGCAGCTTCGGTCGGGGACAACTTGAGACCCAGTACTTC
CASSFGRGQLETQYF
>-|TRBV5-1|TRBJ1-2|15|-
TGCGCCAGCAGCTTGGGCCCCGGAGGACAGTATGGCTACACCTTC
CASSLGPGGQYGYTF
>-|TRBV12-3/TRBV12-4|TRBJ1-2|13|-
TGTGCCAGCACCACCACACCGAACTATGGCTACACCTTC
CASTTTPNYGYTF
>-|TRBV9|TRBJ2-1|15|-
TGTGCCAGCAGCCCACCCGGCGGCTCCTACAATGAGCAGTTCTTC
CASSPPGGSYNEQFF
>-|TRBV5-5|TRBJ2-7|13|-
TGTGCCAGCAGCCCGGGACTCGGTTACGAGCAGTACTTC
CASSPGLGYEQYF
>TRBD2|TRBV9|TRBJ2-1|15|-
TGTGCCAGCAGCGTAAAGCGGGAGGCCTACAATGAGCAGTTCTTC
CASSVKREAYNEQFF
>-|TRBV27|TRBJ2-7|13|-
TGTGCCAGCAGTCTCGTTAATGGTCTAGAGCAGTACTTC
CASSLVNGLEQYF
>-|TRBV28|TRBJ2-5|17|-
TGTGCCAGCAGTTTACCCCATGGACAGCTAGGATCGGAGACCCAGTACTTC
CASSLPHGQLGSETQYF
>-|TRBV7-6|TRBJ2-2|15|few
TGTGCCAGCAGCTTCGGAACGGGGGAGGCCGGGGAGCTGTTTTTT
CASSFGTGEAGELFF
>TRBD1|TRBV6-5|TRBJ2-5|14|few
TGTGCCAGCAGTCCGGGACAGGAGGAAGAGACCCAGTACTTC
CASSPGQEEETQYF
>-|TRBV14|TRBJ2-2|16|-
TGTGCCAGCAGCCAAGATTGGGGGCCTTTTACCGGGGAGCTGTTTTTT
CASSQDWGPFTGELFF
>TRBD1|TRBV28|TRBJ1-1|15|-
TGTGCCAGCAGTACCGCGGACAGGACAAACCTGAAAGCTTTCTTT
CASSTADRTNLKAFF
>-|TRBV5-6|TRBJ2-1|15|few
TGTGCCAGCAGCTTGGCCGGGAGACTGGGCAATGAGCAGTTCTTC
CASSLAGRLGNEQFF
>TRBD1|TRBV30|TRBJ2-1|13|-
TGTGCCTGGAGCGGGACAGGGTACAATGAGCAGTTCTTC
CAWSGTGYNEQFF
>-|TRBV27|TRBJ1-5|14|-
TGTGCCAGCAGCCGCGGGGGAGGCAATCAGCCCCAGCATTTT
CASSRGGGNQPQHF
>-|TRBV5-6|TRBJ1-2|16|-
TGTGCCAGCAGCTTGGGGACTGGGAATTTATACTATGGCTACACCTTC
CASSLGTGNLYYGYTF
>TRBD1|TRBV30|TRBJ1-2|14|-
TGTGCCTGGAAAGGGACAGGGGGACGCTATGGCTACACCTTC
CAWKGTGGRYGYTF
>TRBD1|TRBV4-1|TRBJ1-2|14|-
TGCGCCAGCAGCCATGACAGGGATAACTATGGCTACACCTTC
CASSHDRDNYGYTF
>-|TRBV13|TRBJ1-2|14|-
TGTGCCAGCAGCCCGGGACACCTTAACTATGGCTACACCTTC
CASSPGHLNYGYTF
>TRBD2|TRBV28|TRBJ2-3|15|once
TGTGCCAGCACCTCCCCAGCGGGACGCACAGATACGCAGTATTTT
CASTSPAGRTDTQYF
>-|TRBV19|TRBJ1-1|13|-
TGTGCCAGTAGTTACAGGCAGGACACTGAAGCTTTCTTT
CASSYRQDTEAFF
>TRBD1|TRBV6-6|TRBJ2-3|15|-
TGTGCCAGCAGTCTGGGACAGGGGCAAACAGATACGCAGTATTTT
CASSLGQGQTDTQYF
>-|TRBV11-2|TRBJ2-1|12|-
TGTGCCAGCAGCTTAGATTGGCAGGAGCAGTTCTTC
CASSLDWQEQFF
>TRBD2|TRBV5-4|TRBJ2-7|13|-
TGTGCCAGCAGCTTGGAGACTAGCTTCGAGCAGTACTTC
CASSLETSFEQYF
>TRBD2|TRBV5-6|TRBJ2-5|14|-
TGTGCCAGCAGCCCGGGGGGGCACCAAGAGACCCAGTACTTC
CASSPGGHQETQYF
>TRBD1|TRBV18|TRBJ1-3|15|-
TGTGCCAGCTCACCTCAGGGGGCTGTAAAGAACACCATATATTTT
CASSPQGAVKNTIYF
>TRBD1|TRBV3-1/TRBV3-2|TRBJ1-1|16|-
TGTGCCAGCAGCCAACCCAGGGGGCTGGTTGGCACTGAAGCTTTCTTT
CASSQPRGLVGTEAFF
>TRBD1|TRBV6-5|TRBJ2-7|13|-
TGTGCCAGCAGGTCCGACAGGGGAGGCGAGCAGTACTTC
CASRSDRGGEQYF
>-|TRBV29-1|TRBJ2-1|13|-
TGCAGCGCAGCAGGGGGGTATTACAATGAGCAGTTCTTC
CSAAGGYYNEQFF
>TRBD1|TRBV19|TRBJ1-5|16|-
TGTGCCAGTAGTATAGCAGGAGGGGGCAGGATTCAGCCCCAGCATTTT
CASSIAGGGRIQPQHF